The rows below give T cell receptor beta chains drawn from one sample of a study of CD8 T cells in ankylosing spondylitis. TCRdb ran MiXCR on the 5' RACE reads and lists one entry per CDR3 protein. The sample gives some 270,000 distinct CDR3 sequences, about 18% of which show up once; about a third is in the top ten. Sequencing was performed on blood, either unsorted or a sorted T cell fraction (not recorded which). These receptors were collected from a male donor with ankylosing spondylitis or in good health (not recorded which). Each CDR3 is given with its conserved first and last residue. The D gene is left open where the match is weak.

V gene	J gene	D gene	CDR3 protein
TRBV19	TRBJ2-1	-	CASSILSGGGEQFF
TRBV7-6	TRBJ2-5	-	CASSSGLAVQETQYF
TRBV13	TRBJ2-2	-	CASSHLARGDTGELFF
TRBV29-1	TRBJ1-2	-	CSVGAGTNYGYTF
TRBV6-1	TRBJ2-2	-	CASSVTGAGELFF
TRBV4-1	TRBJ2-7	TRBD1	CASSQDATGHSYEQYF
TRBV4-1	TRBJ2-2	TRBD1	CASSQRTGEAGELFF
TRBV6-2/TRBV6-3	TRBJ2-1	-	CASSYKGQGPTSYNEQFF
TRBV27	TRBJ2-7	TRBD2	CASRLAGGNNEQYF
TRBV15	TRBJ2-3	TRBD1	CATSRGSRTGNEVTDTQYF
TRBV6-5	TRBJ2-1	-	CASSFGLPYNEQFF
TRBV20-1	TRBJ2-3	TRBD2	CSAPSGRTDTQYF
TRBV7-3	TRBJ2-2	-	CASSLGLAGGNTGELFF
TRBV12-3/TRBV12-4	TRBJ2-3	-	CASTLLSTDTQYF
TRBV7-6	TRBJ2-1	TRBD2	CASSPGLAGAFEQFF